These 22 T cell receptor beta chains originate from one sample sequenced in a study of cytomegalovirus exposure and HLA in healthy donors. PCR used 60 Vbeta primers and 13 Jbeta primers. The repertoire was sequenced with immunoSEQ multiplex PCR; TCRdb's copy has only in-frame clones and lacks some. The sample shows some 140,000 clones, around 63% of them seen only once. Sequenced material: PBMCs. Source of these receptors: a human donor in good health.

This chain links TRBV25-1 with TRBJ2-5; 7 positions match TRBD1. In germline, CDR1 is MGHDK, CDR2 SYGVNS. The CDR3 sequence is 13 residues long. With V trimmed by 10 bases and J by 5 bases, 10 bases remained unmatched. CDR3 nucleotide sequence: TGTGCCACCAAAACAGGGGTTGGTGAGACCCAGTACTTC. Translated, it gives CATKTGVGETQYF.

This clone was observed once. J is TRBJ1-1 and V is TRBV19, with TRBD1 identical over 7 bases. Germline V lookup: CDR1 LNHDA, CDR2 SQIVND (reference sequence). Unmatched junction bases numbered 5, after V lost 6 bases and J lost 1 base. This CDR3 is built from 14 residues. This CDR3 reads CASRGWTGNTEAFF. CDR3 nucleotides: TGTGCCAGTAGGGGATGGACAGGGAACACTGAAGCTTTCTTT.

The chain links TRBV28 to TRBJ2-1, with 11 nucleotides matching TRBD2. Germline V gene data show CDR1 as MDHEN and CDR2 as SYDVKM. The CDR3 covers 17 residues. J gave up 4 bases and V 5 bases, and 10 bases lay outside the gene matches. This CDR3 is CASSLGTSGGIYNEQFF. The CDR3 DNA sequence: TGTGCCAGCAGTCTCGGGACTAGCGGAGGTATATACAATGAGCAGTTCTTC.

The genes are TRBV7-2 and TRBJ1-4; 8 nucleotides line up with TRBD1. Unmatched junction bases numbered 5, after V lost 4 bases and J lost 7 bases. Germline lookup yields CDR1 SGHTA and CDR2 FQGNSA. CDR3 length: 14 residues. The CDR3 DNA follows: TGTGCCAGCAGCTCGACAGGGGTACGTGAAAAACTGTTTTTT. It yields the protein CASSSTGVREKLFF.

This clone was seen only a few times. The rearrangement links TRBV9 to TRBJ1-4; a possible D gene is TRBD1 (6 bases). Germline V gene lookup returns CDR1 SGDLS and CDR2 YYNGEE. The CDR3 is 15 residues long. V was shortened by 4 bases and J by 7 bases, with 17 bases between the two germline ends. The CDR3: CASSPRDNGFEKLFF. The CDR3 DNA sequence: TGTGCCAGCAGCCCACGGGACAATGGTTTTGAAAAACTGTTTTTT.

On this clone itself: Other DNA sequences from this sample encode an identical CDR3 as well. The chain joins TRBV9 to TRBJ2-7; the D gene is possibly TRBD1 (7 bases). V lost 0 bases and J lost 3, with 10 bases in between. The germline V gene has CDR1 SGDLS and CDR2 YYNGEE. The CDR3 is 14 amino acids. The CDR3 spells CASSVGGTDYEQYF. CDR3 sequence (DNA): TGTGCCAGCAGCGTAGGCGGGACAGACTACGAGCAGTACTTC.

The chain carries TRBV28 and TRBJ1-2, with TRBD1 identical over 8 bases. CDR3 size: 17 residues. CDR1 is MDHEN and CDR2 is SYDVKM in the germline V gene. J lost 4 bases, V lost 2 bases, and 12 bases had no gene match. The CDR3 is CASSLIAFQGAAYGYTF. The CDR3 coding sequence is TGTGCCAGCAGTTTAATCGCCTTCCAGGGGGCGGCCTATGGCTACACCTTC.

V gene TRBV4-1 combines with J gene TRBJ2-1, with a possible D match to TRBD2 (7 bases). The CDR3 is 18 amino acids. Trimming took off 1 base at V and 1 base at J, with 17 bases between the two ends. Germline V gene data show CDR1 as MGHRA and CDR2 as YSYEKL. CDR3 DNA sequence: TGCGCCAGCAGCCAAGGGTCCTTGAGCGGGACATCCTACAATGAGCAGTTCTTC. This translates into CASSQGSLSGTSYNEQFF.

CDR3 DNA sequence: TGTGCCAGTAGAAGGCGACCGGGACTAGCGGGGGAGCAGTTCTTC. Translated: CASRRRPGLAGEQFF. The chain recombines TRBV19 with TRBJ2-1; 13 bases are a match to TRBD2. Germline values: CDR1 LNHDA, CDR2 SQIVND (reference sequence). The CDR3 totals 15 residues. Trimming cost V 6 bases and J 10 bases; bases outside gene matches: 9.

The CDR3 DNA sequence: TGTGCCAGCTCACCCCACCCTCCGCGCTCTGGAAACACCATATATTTT. Protein sequence: CASSPHPPRSGNTIYF. This chain uses TRBV18 with TRBJ1-3; D remains unclear. V was trimmed by 3 bases and J by 0 bases, leaving 12 bases between them. The length of the CDR3 is 16 residues. Germline CDR1 and CDR2: KGHSH and LQKENI.

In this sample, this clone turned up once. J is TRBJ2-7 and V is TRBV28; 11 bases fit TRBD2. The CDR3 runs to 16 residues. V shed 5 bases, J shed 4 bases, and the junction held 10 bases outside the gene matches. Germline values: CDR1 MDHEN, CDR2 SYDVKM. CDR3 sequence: CASSAHSGRAKYEQYF. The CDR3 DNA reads TGTGCCAGCAGTGCCCATAGCGGGAGGGCCAAGTACGAGCAGTACTTC.

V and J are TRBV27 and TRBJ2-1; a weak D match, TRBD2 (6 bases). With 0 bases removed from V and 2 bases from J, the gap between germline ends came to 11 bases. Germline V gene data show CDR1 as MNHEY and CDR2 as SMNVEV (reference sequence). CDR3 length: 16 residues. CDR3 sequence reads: CASSLSSGTAYNEQFF. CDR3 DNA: TGTGCCAGCAGTTTATCGTCCGGGACTGCCTACAATGAGCAGTTCTTC.

This CDR3 is CASSFLRGEQFF. The CDR3 coding sequence is TGTGCCAGCAGCTTTTTAAGGGGTGAGCAGTTCTTC. The J gene is TRBJ2-1, the V gene TRBV7-3, with a possible D match to TRBD1 (5 bases). The V gene's germline CDR1 is SGHTA and CDR2 FQGTGA. The V end lost 3 bases, the J end lost 9 bases, and 9 bases lay between the germline ends. This CDR3 spans 12 amino acids.

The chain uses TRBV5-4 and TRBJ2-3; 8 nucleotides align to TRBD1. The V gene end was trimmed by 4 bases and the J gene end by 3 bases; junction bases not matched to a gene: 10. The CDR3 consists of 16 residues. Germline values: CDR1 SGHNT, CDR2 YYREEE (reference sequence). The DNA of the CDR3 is TGTGCCAGCAGCGACCGACAGGGGTTGGGAACAGATACGCAGTATTTT. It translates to CASSDRQGLGTDTQYF. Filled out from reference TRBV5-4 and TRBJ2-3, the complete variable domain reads ETGVTQSPTHLIKTRGQQVTLRCSSQSGHNTVSWYQQALGQGPQFIFQYYREEENGRGNFPPRFSGLQFPNYSSELNVNALELDDSALYLCASSDRQGLGTDTQYFGPGTRLTVL.

CDR3 loop: CASTRGNSPLHF. CDR3 sequence (DNA): TGTGCCAGCACCCGGGGGAATTCACCCCTCCACTTT. This sequence joins TRBV2 and TRBJ1-6; possible D gene TRBD1, 5 bases. Trimming pared 7 bases from V and 7 bases from J, leaving 8 bases between. The germline CDR1 and CDR2 sequences are SNHLY and FYNNEI. The CDR3 has 12 amino acids.

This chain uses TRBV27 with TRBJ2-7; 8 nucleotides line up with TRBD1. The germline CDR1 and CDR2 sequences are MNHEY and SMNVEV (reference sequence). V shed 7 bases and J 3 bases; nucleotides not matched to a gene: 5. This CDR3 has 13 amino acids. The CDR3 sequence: CASTGTGYYEQYF. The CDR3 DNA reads TGTGCCAGCACCGGGACAGGATACTACGAGCAGTACTTC.

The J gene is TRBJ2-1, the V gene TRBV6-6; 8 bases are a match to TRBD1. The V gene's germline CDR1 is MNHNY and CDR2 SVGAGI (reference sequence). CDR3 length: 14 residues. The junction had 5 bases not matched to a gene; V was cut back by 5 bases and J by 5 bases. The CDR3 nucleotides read TGTGCCAGCAGTCTTCAGGGGGCCAACAATGAGCAGTTCTTC. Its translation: CASSLQGANNEQFF.

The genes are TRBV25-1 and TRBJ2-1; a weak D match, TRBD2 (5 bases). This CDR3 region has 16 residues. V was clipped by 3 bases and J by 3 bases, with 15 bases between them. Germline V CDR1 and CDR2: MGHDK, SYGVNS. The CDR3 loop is CASSDIQRPYYNEQFF. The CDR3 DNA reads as TGTGCCAGCAGTGATATCCAGCGGCCTTACTACAATGAGCAGTTCTTC.

The CDR3 reads CASSERGIRADQPQHF. CDR3 nucleotides: TGTGCCAGCAGTGAGCGGGGCATCCGGGCCGATCAGCCCCAGCATTTT. The chain links TRBV6-1 to TRBJ1-5; D may be TRBD1 (5 bases). The V gene's germline CDR1 is MNHNS and CDR2 SASEGT. V lost 3 bases and J lost 5, with 17 bases in between. The CDR3 sequence is 16 residues long.

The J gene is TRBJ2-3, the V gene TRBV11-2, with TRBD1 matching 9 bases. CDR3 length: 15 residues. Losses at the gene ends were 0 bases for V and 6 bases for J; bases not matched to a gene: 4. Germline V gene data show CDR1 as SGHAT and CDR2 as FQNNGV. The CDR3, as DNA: TGTGCCAGCAGCTTAGAAGGACAGGGGAGCGATACGCAGTATTTT. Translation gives CASSLEGQGSDTQYF. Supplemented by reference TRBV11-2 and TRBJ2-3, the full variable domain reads EAGVAQSPRYKIIEKRQSVAFWCNPISGHATLYWYQQILGQGPKLLIQFQNNGVVDDSQLPKDRFSAERLKGVDSTLKIQPAKLEDSAVYLCASSLEGQGSDTQYFGPGTRLTVL.

The CDR3 DNA is TGCGCCAGCAGCTTGGTCCAGGGGCCCTACGAGCAGTACTTC. This gives the protein CASSLVQGPYEQYF. V usage is TRBV5-1 and J usage is TRBJ2-7; tentatively, D is TRBD1 (6 bases). The germline CDR1 and CDR2 sequences are SGHRS and YFSETQ. The V and J ends lost 0 bases and 2 bases respectively, with 9 bases between them. This CDR3 is built from 14 residues.

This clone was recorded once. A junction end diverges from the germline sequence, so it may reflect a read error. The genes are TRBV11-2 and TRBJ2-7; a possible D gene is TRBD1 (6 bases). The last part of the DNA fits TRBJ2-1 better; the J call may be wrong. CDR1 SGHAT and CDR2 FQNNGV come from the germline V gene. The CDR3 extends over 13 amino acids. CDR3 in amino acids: CASSIDRPYEQFF. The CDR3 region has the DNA TGTGCCAGCAGCATAGACAGGCCCTACGAGCAGTTCTTC.